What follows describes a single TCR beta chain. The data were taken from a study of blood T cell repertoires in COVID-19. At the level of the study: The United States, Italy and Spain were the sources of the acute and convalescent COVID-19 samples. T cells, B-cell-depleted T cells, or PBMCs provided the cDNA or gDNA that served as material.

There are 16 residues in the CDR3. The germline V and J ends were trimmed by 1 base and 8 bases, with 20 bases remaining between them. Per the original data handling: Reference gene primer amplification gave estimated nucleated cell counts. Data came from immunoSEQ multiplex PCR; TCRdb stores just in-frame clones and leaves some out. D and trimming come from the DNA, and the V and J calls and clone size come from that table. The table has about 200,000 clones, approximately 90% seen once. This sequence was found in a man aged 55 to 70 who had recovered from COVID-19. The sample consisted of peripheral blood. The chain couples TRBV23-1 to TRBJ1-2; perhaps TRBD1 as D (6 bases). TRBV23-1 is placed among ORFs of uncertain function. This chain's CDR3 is CASSQFLQAGVEGYTF. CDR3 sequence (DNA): TGCGCCAGCAGTCAATTTCTTCAGGCAGGGGTTGAAGGCTACACCTTC.